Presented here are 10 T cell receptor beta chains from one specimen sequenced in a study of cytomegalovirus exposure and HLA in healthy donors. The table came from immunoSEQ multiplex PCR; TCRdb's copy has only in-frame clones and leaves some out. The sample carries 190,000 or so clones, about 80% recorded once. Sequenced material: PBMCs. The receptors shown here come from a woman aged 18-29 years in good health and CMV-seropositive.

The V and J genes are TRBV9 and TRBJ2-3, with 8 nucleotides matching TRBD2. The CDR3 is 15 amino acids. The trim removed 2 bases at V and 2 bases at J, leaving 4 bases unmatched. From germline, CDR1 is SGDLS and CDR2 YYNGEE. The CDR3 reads CASSVGGGTTDTQYF. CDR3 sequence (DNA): TGTGCCAGCAGCGTCGGCGGGGGGACCACAGATACGCAGTATTTT.

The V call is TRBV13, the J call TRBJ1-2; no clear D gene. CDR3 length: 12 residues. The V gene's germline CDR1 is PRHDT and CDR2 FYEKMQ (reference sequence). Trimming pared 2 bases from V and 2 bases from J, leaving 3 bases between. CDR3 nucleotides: TGTGCCAGCAGCTTACAGAACTATGGCTACACCTTC. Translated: CASSLQNYGYTF.

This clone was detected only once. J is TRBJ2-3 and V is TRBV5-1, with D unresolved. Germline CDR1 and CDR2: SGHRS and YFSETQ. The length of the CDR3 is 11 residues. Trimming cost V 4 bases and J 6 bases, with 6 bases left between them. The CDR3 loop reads CASSTGDTQYF. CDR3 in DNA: TGCGCCAGCAGCACCGGGGATACGCAGTATTTT.

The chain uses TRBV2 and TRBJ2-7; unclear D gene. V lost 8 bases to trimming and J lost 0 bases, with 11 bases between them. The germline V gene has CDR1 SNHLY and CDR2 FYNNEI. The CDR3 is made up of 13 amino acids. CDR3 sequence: CASYGVVSYEQYF. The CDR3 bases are TGTGCCAGCTACGGAGTGGTCTCCTACGAGCAGTACTTC.

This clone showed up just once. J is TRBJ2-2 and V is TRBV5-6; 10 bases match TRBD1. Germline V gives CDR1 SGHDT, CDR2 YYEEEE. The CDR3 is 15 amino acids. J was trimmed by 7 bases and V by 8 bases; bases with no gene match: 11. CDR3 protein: CASGRDRGSGGELFF. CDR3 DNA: TGTGCCAGTGGTAGGGACAGGGGTTCTGGCGGGGAGCTGTTTTTT.

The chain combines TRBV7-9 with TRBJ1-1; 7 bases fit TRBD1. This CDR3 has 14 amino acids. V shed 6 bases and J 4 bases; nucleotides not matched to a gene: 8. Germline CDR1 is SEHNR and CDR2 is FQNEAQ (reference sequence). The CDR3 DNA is TGTGCCAGCAGATCTACAGGGGAGAGCACTGAAGCTTTCTTT. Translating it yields CASRSTGESTEAFF.

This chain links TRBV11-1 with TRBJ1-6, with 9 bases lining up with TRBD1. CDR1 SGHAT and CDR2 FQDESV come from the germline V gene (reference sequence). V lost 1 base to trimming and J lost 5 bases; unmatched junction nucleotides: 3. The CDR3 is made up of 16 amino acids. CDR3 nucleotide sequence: TGTGCCAGCAGCTTAGAAGGGACAGGGAATAATTCACCCCTCCACTTT. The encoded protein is CASSLEGTGNNSPLHF.

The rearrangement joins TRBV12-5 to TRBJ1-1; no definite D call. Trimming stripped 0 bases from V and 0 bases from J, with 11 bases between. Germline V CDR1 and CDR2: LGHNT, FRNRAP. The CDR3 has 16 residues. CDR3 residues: CASGLVLGQVNTEAFF. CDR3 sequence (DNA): TGTGCTAGTGGTTTGGTACTGGGCCAGGTGAACACTGAAGCTTTCTTT.

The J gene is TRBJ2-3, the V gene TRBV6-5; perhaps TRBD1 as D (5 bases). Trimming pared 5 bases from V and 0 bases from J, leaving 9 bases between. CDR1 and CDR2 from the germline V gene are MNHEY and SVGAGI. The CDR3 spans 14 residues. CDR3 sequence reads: CASSPTGSTDTQYF. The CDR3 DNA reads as TGTGCCAGCAGTCCTACAGGTAGCACAGATACGCAGTATTTT.

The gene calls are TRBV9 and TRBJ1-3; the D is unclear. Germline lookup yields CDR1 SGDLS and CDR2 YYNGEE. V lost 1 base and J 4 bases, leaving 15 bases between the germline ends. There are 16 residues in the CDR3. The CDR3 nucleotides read TGTGCCAGCAGCGTAAATTCTGGAGGGAGCGGAAACACCATATATTTT. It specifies CASSVNSGGSGNTIYF. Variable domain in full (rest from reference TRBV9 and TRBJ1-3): DSGVTQTPKHLITATGQRVTLRCSPRSGDLSVYWYQQSLDQGLQFLIQYYNGEERAKGNILERFSAQQFPDLHSELNLSSLELGDSALYFCASSVNSGGSGNTIYFGEGSWLTVV.